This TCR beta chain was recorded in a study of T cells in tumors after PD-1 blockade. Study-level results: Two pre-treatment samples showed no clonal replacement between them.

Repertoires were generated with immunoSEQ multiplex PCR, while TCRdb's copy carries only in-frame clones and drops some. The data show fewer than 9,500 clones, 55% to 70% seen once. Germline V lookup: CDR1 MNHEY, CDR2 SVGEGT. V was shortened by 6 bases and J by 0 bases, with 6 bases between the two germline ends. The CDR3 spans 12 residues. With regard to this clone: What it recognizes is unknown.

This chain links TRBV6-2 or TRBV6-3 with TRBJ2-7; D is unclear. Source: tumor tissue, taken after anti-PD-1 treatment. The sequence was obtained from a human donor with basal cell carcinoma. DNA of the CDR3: TGTGCCAGCAGCCAGGTCTCCTACGAGCAGTACTTC. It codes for CASSQVSYEQYF.